The 29 T cell receptor beta chains reported below all come from one sample, sequenced in a study of blood T cell repertoires in COVID-19. Repertoires were generated with immunoSEQ multiplex PCR, while TCRdb's copy carries only in-frame clones and drops some. The table shows 280,000 or so clones, with roughly 86% occurring only once. Material: peripheral blood. These receptor sequences come from a man aged 18 to 30 with active or convalescent COVID-19.

This sequence joins TRBV7-2 and TRBJ2-2; D is possibly TRBD2 (7 bases). Looked up from germline, CDR1 is SGHTA and CDR2 is FQGNSA. Trimming cost V 2 bases and J 3 bases, with 16 bases left between them. The CDR3 sequence is 17 residues long. The CDR3 protein is CASSLSRGGRYTGELFF. The DNA for the CDR3 is TGTGCCAGCAGCTTATCTCGCGGGGGCCGGTACACCGGGGAGCTGTTTTTT.

The chain has TRBV11-2 and TRBJ2-6; 7 nucleotides align to TRBD1. This CDR3 comprises 19 residues. Germline lookup yields CDR1 SGHAT and CDR2 FQNNGV. V lost 5 bases to trimming and J lost 2 bases; unmatched junction nucleotides: 15. The CDR3 spells CASSVRQGRGVPGANVLTF. The CDR3 DNA sequence: TGTGCCAGCAGCGTAAGACAGGGAAGAGGCGTCCCTGGGGCCAACGTCCTGACTTTC.

The J gene is TRBJ2-5, the V gene TRBV9; 8 bases are a match to TRBD1. V shed 3 bases and J 5 bases; nucleotides not matched to a gene: 3. Germline CDR1 and CDR2: SGDLS and YYNGEE. The CDR3 runs 13 residues. The CDR3 protein is CASSGQGIETQYF. The CDR3 DNA sequence: TGTGCCAGCAGCGGACAGGGGATCGAGACCCAGTACTTC.

This chain uses TRBV27 with TRBJ2-7; 13 bases are shared with TRBD2. Germline CDR1 MNHEY, CDR2 SMNVEV (reference sequence). This CDR3 has 17 amino acids. Germline trimming cut 2 bases from V and 5 bases from J; bases unmatched to any gene: 9. CDR3 region: CASSLRGLAGSFHEQYF. As DNA, the CDR3 is TGTGCCAGCAGTTTACGGGGACTAGCGGGGTCCTTTCACGAGCAGTACTTC.

V is TRBV7-3 and J is TRBJ1-2; TRBD1 matches 8 bases. The ends lost 3 bases at V and 4 bases at J; junction bases unmatched: 1. The CDR3 consists of 13 residues. The germline CDR1 and CDR2 sequences are SGHTA and FQGTGA. CDR3 bases: TGTGCCAGCAGCTTTGGGACAGGCTATGGCTACACCTTC. Translation gives CASSFGTGYGYTF.

The CDR3 region has the DNA TGTGCCAGCAGTGAGTCCCTGGGGGGGGGTGAAAAACTGTTTTTT. Residues: CASSESLGGGEKLFF. The V call is TRBV25-1, the J call TRBJ1-4, with a tentative D call TRBD1 (5 bases). V was trimmed by 3 bases and J by 7 bases, leaving 15 bases between them. Looked up from germline, CDR1 is MGHDK and CDR2 is SYGVNS. The CDR3 consists of 15 residues.

CDR3 DNA: TGTGCCAGCAGCTTAGGGAGGGGCGCGGAGGGTGAAGCTTTCTTT. Translation: CASSLGRGAEGEAFF. The chain recombines TRBV11-2 with TRBJ1-1; TRBD1 is a possible D gene (5 bases). This CDR3 is built from 15 residues. CDR1 and CDR2 (germline): SGHAT, FQNNGV. Trimming stripped 1 base from V and 7 bases from J, with 16 bases between.

The rearrangement uses TRBV5-6 and TRBJ1-1; D not certain. Trimming cost V 3 bases and J 2 bases, with 8 bases left between them. Looked up from germline, CDR1 is SGHDT and CDR2 is YYEEEE. This CDR3 is 13 amino acids long. The CDR3 protein is CASSSRDNTEAFF. The CDR3 DNA sequence: TGTGCCAGCAGCTCGCGAGATAACACTGAAGCTTTCTTT.

This chain connects TRBV3-1 (or the pseudogene TRBV3-2) to TRBJ1-2; 9 bases map to TRBD1. This CDR3 comprises 15 residues. From germline, CDR1 is LGHDT and CDR2 YNNKEL (reference sequence). V lost 2 bases and J lost 6; bases outside the gene matches: 7. The CDR3 protein is CASSQWDRAGNGYTF. CDR3 sequence (DNA): TGTGCCAGCAGCCAATGGGACAGGGCAGGAAATGGCTACACCTTC.

The genes are TRBV11-2 and TRBJ1-6; D call uncertain. CDR3 length: 17 amino acids. The V end was cut by 1 base, the J end by 0 bases, with 10 bases between. CDR1 is SGHAT, CDR2 FQNNGV, per germline. CDR3 region: CASSLGSVSSYNSPLHF. The CDR3 coding sequence is TGTGCCAGCAGCTTAGGGTCAGTCAGCTCCTATAATTCACCCCTCCACTTT.

This sequence joins TRBV29-1 and TRBJ2-5; 9 positions match TRBD2. Germline CDR1 is SQVTM and CDR2 is ANQGSEA. V was pared by 3 bases and J by 3 bases, with 14 bases of the junction left unmatched. The CDR3 extends over 17 amino acids. CDR3 coding DNA: TGCAGCGTTGAGGGGGTAGCGGGGGCCCGAGGCGAAGAGACCCAGTACTTC. Its protein is CSVEGVAGARGEETQYF.

The gene calls are TRBV9 and TRBJ1-2; D gene unclear. Trimming removed 0 bases at V and 2 bases at J, with 5 bases between. Germline CDR1 SGDLS, CDR2 YYNGEE. The CDR3 consists of 13 residues. The CDR3 loop reads CASSVDTNYGYTF. For the CDR3, the DNA is TGTGCCAGCAGCGTAGACACCAACTATGGCTACACCTTC.

The rearrangement links TRBV27 to TRBJ1-6, with D tentatively TRBD1 (6 bases). V lost 6 bases, J lost 14 bases, and 23 bases lay in between. Germline CDR1 is MNHEY and CDR2 is SMNVEV (reference sequence). The CDR3 sequence is 15 residues long. CDR3 sequence reads: CASSHRGGAVVSLHF. Here the CDR3 DNA reads TGTGCCAGCAGCCACCGGGGGGGCGCAGTTGTATCCCTCCACTTT.

J is TRBJ2-7 and V is TRBV15, with 13 bases fitting TRBD2. There are 17 residues in the CDR3. V dropped 3 bases and J dropped 2; count of bases not matched to a gene: 7. Per the germline V gene, CDR1 is LNHNV and CDR2 is YYDKDF (reference sequence). The CDR3 here is CATSSGTSGVLTYEQYF. The CDR3 nucleotides are TGTGCCACCAGCAGCGGGACTAGCGGGGTCCTGACCTACGAGCAGTACTTC.

The genes are TRBV6-5 and TRBJ1-2; D may be TRBD1 (5 bases). The CDR3 sequence is 15 residues long. V lost 0 bases and J lost 0, with 8 bases in between. From germline, CDR1 is MNHEY and CDR2 SVGAGI. CDR3 sequence: CASSYSAGTNYGYTF. The CDR3 region has the DNA TGTGCCAGCAGTTACTCGGCAGGGACTAACTATGGCTACACCTTC.

The chain carries TRBV6-5 and TRBJ2-3, with 11 bases matching TRBD2. The germline gives CDR1 MNHEY, CDR2 SVGAGI. The CDR3 has 15 residues. The V and J ends lost 5 bases and 4 bases, in that order; junction bases with no gene match: 5. The CDR3 nucleotides are TGTGCCAGCAGTCAGACTAGCGGGACGCCAGATACGCAGTATTTT. Encoded protein: CASSQTSGTPDTQYF.

This chain links TRBV7-2 with TRBJ1-6; D is unclear. Deletions cut 5 bases from V and 0 bases from J, with 8 bases between. This CDR3 spans 15 amino acids. Germline V gene lookup returns CDR1 SGHTA and CDR2 FQGNSA. CDR3 sequence: CASSQESSYNSPLHF. CDR3 sequence (DNA): TGTGCCAGCAGCCAAGAGAGCTCCTATAATTCACCCCTCCACTTT.

The chain combines TRBV4-2 with TRBJ2-5; 10 bases fit TRBD1. With V trimmed by 2 bases and J by 7 bases, 16 bases remained unmatched. The V gene's germline CDR1 is LGHNA and CDR2 YNFKEQ. The length of the CDR3 is 18 residues. The CDR3 DNA follows: TGTGCCAGCAGCCAATTTTCCCTAGCCGGGACAGGGGTCGGGACCCAGTACTTC. It encodes CASSQFSLAGTGVGTQYF.

This chain uses TRBV5-1 with TRBJ1-1; 7 bases line up with TRBD1. Germline CDR1 SGHRS, CDR2 YFSETQ. CDR3 length equals 16 residues. V shed 0 bases and J 2 bases; nucleotides not matched to a gene: 7. The CDR3: CASSLEHRQGNTEAFF. For the CDR3, the DNA is TGCGCCAGCAGCTTGGAGCACCGACAGGGAAACACTGAAGCTTTCTTT.

V usage is TRBV9 and J usage is TRBJ1-6; D might be TRBD1 (6 bases). The CDR3 sequence is 16 residues long. The V gene lost 2 bases and the J gene lost 0 bases, with 9 bases spanning the gap. Germline CDR1 reads SGDLS; CDR2 reads YYNGEE. This CDR3 reads CASSVTGSSYNSPLHF. The CDR3 DNA sequence: TGTGCCAGCAGCGTTACAGGGAGCTCCTATAATTCACCCCTCCACTTT.

The J gene is TRBJ2-1, the V gene TRBV9, with D perhaps matching TRBD2 (6 bases). CDR3 length: 14 residues. CDR1 is SGDLS, CDR2 YYNGEE, per germline. V was pared by 4 bases and J by 2 bases, with 10 bases between. The CDR3 here is CASSRDLTYNEQFF. As DNA, the CDR3 is TGTGCCAGCAGCCGGGACTTAACCTACAATGAGCAGTTCTTC. Full variable domain (remainder filled in from reference TRBV9 and TRBJ2-1): DSGVTQTPKHLITATGQRVTLRCSPRSGDLSVYWYQQSLDQGLQFLIQYYNGEERAKGNILERFSAQQFPDLHSELNLSSLELGDSALYFCASSRDLTYNEQFFGPGTRLTVL.

V usage is TRBV7-2 and J usage is TRBJ2-3; 8 nucleotides line up with TRBD1. The CDR3 runs to 16 residues. With 2 bases clipped from V and 3 bases from J, the junction kept 7 bases outside the gene matches. Germline assignment: CDR1 SGHTA and CDR2 FQGNSA. CDR3 sequence (DNA): TGTGCCAGCAGCTTACCACAGGGGGGTATGACAGATACGCAGTATTTT. It is translated as CASSLPQGGMTDTQYF.

The V and J genes are TRBV3-1 (or the pseudogene TRBV3-2) and TRBJ2-3; D perhaps matches TRBD2 (7 bases). The CDR3 consists of 21 residues. Germline V gives CDR1 LGHDT, CDR2 YNNKEL (reference sequence). Trimming cost V 2 bases and J 2 bases, with 29 bases left between them. The DNA for the CDR3 is TGTGCCAGCAGCCAACCGGGGGCCAATTTACTAGCGAGGAGGATCACAGATACGCAGTATTTT. Its protein product is CASSQPGANLLARRITDTQYF.

The chain uses TRBV21-1 and TRBJ2-2; whether TRBD2, the table's D call, matches the DNA was not checked. TRBV21-1 is deemed a pseudogene. The CDR3 runs 23 residues. The CDR3 is CASSKVGQGRVRLAGASTGELFF. CDR3 DNA: TGTGCCAGCAGCAAAGTGGGGCAGGGGAGGGTTCGACTAGCGGGGGCCTCCACCGGGGAGCTGTTTTTT.

This clone has only a few counts. The rearrangement uses TRBV4-3 and TRBJ1-3; 9 bases are a match to TRBD1. This CDR3 contains 17 residues. After removal of 1 base from V and 7 bases from J, the junction contained 11 bases not matched to a gene. Germline V gene lookup returns CDR1 LGHNA and CDR2 YSLEER. CDR3 loop: CASSQGGTGLIGNTIYF. For the CDR3, the DNA is TGCGCCAGCAGCCAAGGCGGGACAGGGTTAATCGGGAACACCATATATTTT.

The V call is TRBV7-2, the J call TRBJ2-5; tentative D call: TRBD1 (5 bases). Per the germline V gene, CDR1 is SGHTA and CDR2 is FQGNSA. Trimming shortened V by 9 bases and J by 5 bases, and 16 bases separated the two germline ends. CDR3 length: 13 amino acids. The CDR3 region has the DNA TGTGCCAGTCACCCTAGGGGCGGCGAGACCCAGTACTTC. Translated: CASHPRGGETQYF.

The table lists this clone with a count of one. The chain recombines TRBV19 with TRBJ1-5; D is perhaps TRBD1 (6 bases). The CDR3 loop spans 13 amino acids. Germline V lookup: CDR1 LNHDA, CDR2 SQIVND (reference sequence). Trimming took off 4 bases at V and 2 bases at J, with 6 bases between the two ends. Here the CDR3 reads CASSTGGNQPQHF. The CDR3 DNA is TGTGCCAGTAGTACAGGGGGCAATCAGCCCCAGCATTTT.

This clone was recorded only once. The chain is built from TRBV4-3 and TRBJ2-1; TRBD2 matches at 10 bases. This CDR3 region has 16 residues. After removal of 0 bases from V and 7 bases from J, the junction contained 6 bases not matched to a gene. Germline CDR1 and CDR2: LGHNA and YSLEER. CDR3: CASSQDSGLAENEQFF. The CDR3 DNA reads TGCGCCAGCAGCCAAGATTCTGGACTAGCGGAGAATGAGCAGTTCTTC.

The V and J genes are TRBV6-2 or TRBV6-3 and TRBJ2-7; TRBD1 is a possible D gene (5 bases). CDR1 and CDR2 from the germline V gene are MNHEY and SVGEGT. CDR3 length equals 13 residues. Trimming took 7 bases from V and 2 from J, leaving 12 bases between them. The chain's CDR3 is CASNPDITYEQYF. The CDR3 region has the DNA TGTGCCAGCAACCCGGACATAACCTACGAGCAGTACTTC.